This T cell receptor beta chain was documented in a study of shared T cell receptors in the human thymus. Deletions cut 5 bases from V and 3 bases from J, with 11 bases between. The CDR3 sequence is 14 residues long. CDR1 and CDR2 from the germline V gene are MDHEN and SYDVKM. Repertoires were generated with immunoSEQ multiplex PCR, while TCRdb's copy carries only in-frame clones and drops some. The sample has under 850,000 clones; more than 75% are singletons. The data also belong to a second study, concerning human thymus T cells. That paper adds: Thymus specimens were resections from corrective heart surgery.

V and J are TRBV28 and TRBJ2-4, with a possible D match to TRBD2 (6 bases). This TCR came from a boy under two years old with a congenital heart defect. The sequencing sample was made of thymocytes. In nucleotides, the CDR3 is TGTGCCAGCAGTCCACAGGAGGGCAAAAACATTCAGTACTTC. It translates to CASSPQEGKNIQYF.